This TCR beta chain was identified in a study of cytomegalovirus exposure and HLA in healthy donors. Overall study: An analysis done earlier identified approximately 120 million unique TCR beta sequences from about 179 million T cells. Findings of the study overall: TCR beta sequences reportedly predicted most subjects' HLA-A and HLA-B alleles accurately. High sensitivity and specificity were reportedly achieved when the classifier diagnosed cytomegalovirus status. Earlier analysis found most TCR beta V segments productive about 87% or about 30% of the time.

The PCR was carried out with 60 Vbeta primers and 13 Jbeta primers. Method: immunoSEQ multiplex PCR; TCRdb's copy keeps in-frame clones and lacks some. Among about 210,000 clones listed, 70% to 90% were seen once. On this clone itself: Its matching antigen is unknown.

With V trimmed by 6 bases and J by 6 bases, 6 bases remained unmatched. Germline CDR1 reads MNHEY; CDR2 reads SMNVEV (reference sequence). The CDR3 sequence is 14 residues long. This chain connects TRBV27 to TRBJ1-4; 8 bases line up with TRBD1. Sequencing was carried out using PBMCs. This receptor was identified in a girl aged 2 to 10 in good health and CMV-seronegative. The CDR3 DNA sequence: TGTGCCAGCAGGAAGACAGGGGAGGATGAAAAACTGTTTTTT. Translated, it gives CASRKTGEDEKLFF.